This T cell receptor beta chain was captured in a study of OX40 agonist ivuxolimab in advanced cancers. Points from the study as a whole: Among the lowest levels of clonal expansion were found in partial responders at 0.1-3.0 mg/kg. Expanded clones were, on average, more numerous in CD8+ T cells than in CD4+. Clones of CD4+ and CD8+ blood T cells grew by week 6 at doses of 0.1 to 3.0 mg/kg.

Trimming stripped 3 bases from V and 1 base from J, with 10 bases between. This CDR3 contains 15 residues. CDR1 and CDR2 (germline): LNHDA, SQIVND (reference sequence). About this clone: Its antigen is currently unknown.

Generated by immunoSEQ multiplex PCR, the TCRdb table keeps only in-frame clones and is missing some. The sample shows some 65,000 clones, 75% to 80% of them seen only once. The input for sequencing was CD4+ or CD8+ T cells sorted from blood, taken in a trial of the OX40 agonist ivuxolimab. The chain is built from TRBV19 and TRBJ2-1; no reliable D call. The TCR originated in an adult with an advanced solid tumor such as melanoma, head and neck, liver or kidney cancer. This CDR3 is CASSISGYSYNEQFF. As DNA, the CDR3 is TGTGCCAGTAGTATTTCTGGATATTCCTACAATGAGCAGTTCTTC.